The 3 T cell receptor beta chains below come from one sample, sequenced in a study of regulatory T cells in long-lasting Graves disease. Time point of the sample: newly diagnosed GD, antithyroid drugs for less than 3 months. Scientists built the TCR library using RNA that was extracted from PBMCs. Researchers made TCR beta libraries by using iRepertoire HTBI primers and running Arm-PCR on CDR3 regions. TCRdb reanalysed the multiplex PCR reads using MiXCR and keeps one entry per CDR3 protein. The repertoire holds roughly 430,000 distinct CDR3 sequences, about 16% seen once, with around 10% in the top ten. In addition, the sample was reused for a study of T cells in Graves' hyperthyroidism and ophthalmopathy.

This specimen was peripheral blood mononuclear cells (PBMCs), taken at new diagnosis, from a patient treated with antithyroid drugs. All receptors derive from a woman aged 25 to 39 with Graves disease.

To note about this clonotype: At one of its ends the junction is not consistent with the germline gene, which may arise from a read error. The chain couples TRBV7-7 to TRBJ2-5; 12 positions match TRBD2. This CDR3 contains 16 residues. CDR1 is SSHAT and CDR2 is FNYEAQ in the germline V gene (reference sequence). Here the CDR3 DNA reads TGTGCTAGCAGCCGGGTGACTAGCGGGGGCCAAGAGACCCAGTACTTC. Amino acids: CASSRVTSGGQETQYF.

This clonotype appeared a few times. The chain joins TRBV3-1 to TRBJ1-3, with D hard to call. Trimming cost V 4 bases and J 2 bases, with 9 bases left between them. There are 14 residues in the CDR3. CDR1 is LGHDT, CDR2 YNNKEL, per germline (reference sequence). As DNA, the CDR3 is TGTGCCAGCAGCCGCGCAACCACTGGAAACACCATATATTTT. It translates to CASSRATTGNTIYF.

The J gene is TRBJ2-1, the V gene TRBV15; D remains unclear. The CDR3 runs 12 residues. Germline values: CDR1 LNHNV, CDR2 YYDKDF (reference sequence). V was cut by 1 base and J by 5 bases, with 3 bases left in between. The CDR3 protein is CATSRAHNEQFF. CDR3 bases: TGTGCCACCAGCAGAGCCCACAATGAGCAGTTCTTC.